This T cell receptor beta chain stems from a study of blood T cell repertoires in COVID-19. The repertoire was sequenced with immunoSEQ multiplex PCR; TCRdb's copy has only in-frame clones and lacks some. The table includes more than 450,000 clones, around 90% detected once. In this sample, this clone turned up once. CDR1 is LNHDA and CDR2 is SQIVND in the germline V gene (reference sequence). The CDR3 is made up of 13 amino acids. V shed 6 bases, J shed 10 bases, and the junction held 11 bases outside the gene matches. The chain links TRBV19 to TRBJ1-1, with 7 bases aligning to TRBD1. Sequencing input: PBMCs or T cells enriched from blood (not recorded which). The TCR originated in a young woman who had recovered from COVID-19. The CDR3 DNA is TGTGCCAGTAGCCCGACCGACAGGGCGAGAGCTTTCTTT. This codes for CASSPTDRARAFF.